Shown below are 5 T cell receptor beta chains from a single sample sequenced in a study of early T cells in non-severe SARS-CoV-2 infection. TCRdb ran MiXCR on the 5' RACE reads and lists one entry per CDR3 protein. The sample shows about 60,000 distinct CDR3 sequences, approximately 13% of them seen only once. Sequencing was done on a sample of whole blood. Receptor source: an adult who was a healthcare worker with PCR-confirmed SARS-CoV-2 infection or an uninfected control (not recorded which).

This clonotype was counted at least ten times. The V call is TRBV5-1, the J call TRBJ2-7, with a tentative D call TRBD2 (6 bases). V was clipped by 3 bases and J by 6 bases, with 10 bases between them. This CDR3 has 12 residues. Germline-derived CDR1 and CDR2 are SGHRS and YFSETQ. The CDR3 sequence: CASSSTSTEQYF. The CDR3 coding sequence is TGCGCCAGCAGCTCGACTAGTACCGAGCAGTACTTC.

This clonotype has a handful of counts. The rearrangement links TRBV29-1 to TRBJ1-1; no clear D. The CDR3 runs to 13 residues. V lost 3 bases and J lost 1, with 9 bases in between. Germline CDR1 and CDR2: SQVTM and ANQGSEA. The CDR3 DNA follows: TGCAGCGTTGAGTCACCTGAGAACACTGAAGCTTTCTTT. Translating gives CSVESPENTEAFF.

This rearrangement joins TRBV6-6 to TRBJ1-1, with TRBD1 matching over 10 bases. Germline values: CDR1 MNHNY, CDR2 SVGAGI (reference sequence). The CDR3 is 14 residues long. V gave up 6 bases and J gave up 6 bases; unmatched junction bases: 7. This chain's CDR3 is CASRSGTGAAEAFF. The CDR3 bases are TGTGCCAGCAGATCCGGGACAGGGGCGGCTGAAGCTTTCTTT.

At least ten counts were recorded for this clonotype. The CDR3 DNA is TGCAGCGTCCAAAAACGACTGGAAAGAGAGACCCAGTACTTC. Protein product: CSVQKRLERETQYF. The chain employs TRBV29-1 and TRBJ2-5, with D uncertain. The CDR3 runs to 14 residues. Per germline, CDR1 SQVTM and CDR2 ANQGSEA. V lost 6 bases and J 4 bases, leaving 18 bases between the germline ends.

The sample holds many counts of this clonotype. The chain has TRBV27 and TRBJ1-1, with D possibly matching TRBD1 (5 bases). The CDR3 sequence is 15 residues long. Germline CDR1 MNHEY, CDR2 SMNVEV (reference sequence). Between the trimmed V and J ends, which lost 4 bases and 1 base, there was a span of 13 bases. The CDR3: CASSWDPTENTEAFF. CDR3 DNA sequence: TGTGCCAGCAGTTGGGACCCGACAGAGAACACTGAAGCTTTCTTT.